This note documents a single T cell receptor (beta chain) sequence. This table comes from immunoSEQ multiplex PCR, and its TCRdb copy is limited to in-frame clones, with some not included. Of 400,000 to 450,000 clones detected, approximately 90% appear once; the ten largest clones hold approximately 6.3%. CDR1 and CDR2 from the germline V gene are SQVTM and ANQGSEA. The CDR3 is 14 amino acids. V was pared by 6 bases and J by 2 bases, with 17 bases between. The data are from a study of control samples from healthy donors and cancer patients. This clonotype was sampled from a man in his forties with head and neck cancer. What was sequenced was PBMCs. This chain joins TRBV29-1 and TRBJ2-7; D assignment may be TRBD1 or TRBD2 (5 bases each). The CDR3 nucleotides are TGCAGCGTGGATGAGGCCGGGACCCCCTACGAGCAGTACTTC. This encodes CSVDEAGTPYEQYF.